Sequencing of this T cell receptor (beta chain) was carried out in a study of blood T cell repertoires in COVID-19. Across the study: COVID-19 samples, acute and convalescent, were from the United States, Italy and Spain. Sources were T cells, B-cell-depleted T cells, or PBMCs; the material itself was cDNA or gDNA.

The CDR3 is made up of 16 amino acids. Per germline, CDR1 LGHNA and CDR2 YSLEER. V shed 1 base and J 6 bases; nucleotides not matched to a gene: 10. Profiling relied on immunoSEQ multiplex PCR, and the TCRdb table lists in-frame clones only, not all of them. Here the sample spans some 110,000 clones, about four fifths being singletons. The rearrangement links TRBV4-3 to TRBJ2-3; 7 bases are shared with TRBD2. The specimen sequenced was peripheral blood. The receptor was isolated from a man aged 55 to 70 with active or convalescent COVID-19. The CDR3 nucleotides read TGCGCCAGCAGCCAAGCGCTAGCGGCCTCCAGGGATACGCAGTATTTT. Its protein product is CASSQALAASRDTQYF.